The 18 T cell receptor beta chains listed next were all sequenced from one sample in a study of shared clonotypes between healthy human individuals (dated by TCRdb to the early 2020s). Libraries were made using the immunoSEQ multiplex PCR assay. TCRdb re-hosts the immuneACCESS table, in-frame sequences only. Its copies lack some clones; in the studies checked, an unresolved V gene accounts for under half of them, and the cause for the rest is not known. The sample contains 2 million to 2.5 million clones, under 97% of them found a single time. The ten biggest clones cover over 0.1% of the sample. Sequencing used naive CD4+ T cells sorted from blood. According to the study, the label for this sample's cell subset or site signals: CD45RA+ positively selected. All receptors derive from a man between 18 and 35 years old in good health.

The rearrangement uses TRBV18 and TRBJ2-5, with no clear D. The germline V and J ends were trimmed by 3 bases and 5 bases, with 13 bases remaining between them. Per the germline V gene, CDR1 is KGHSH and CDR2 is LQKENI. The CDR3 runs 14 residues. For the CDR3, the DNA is TGTGCCAGCTCACCCAATAGTGGGCGGGAGACCCAGTACTTC. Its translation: CASSPNSGRETQYF.

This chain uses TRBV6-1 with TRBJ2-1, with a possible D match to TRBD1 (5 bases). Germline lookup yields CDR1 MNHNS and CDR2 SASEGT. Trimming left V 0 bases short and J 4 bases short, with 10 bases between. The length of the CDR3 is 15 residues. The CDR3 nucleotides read TGTGCCAGCAGTGAAGCGGCAACAGGTTACAATGAGCAGTTCTTC. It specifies CASSEAATGYNEQFF.

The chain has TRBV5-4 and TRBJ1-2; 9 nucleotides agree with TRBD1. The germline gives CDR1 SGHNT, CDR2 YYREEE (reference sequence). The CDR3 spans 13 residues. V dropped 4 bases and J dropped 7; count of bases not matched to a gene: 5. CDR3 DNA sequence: TGTGCCAGCAGCGTGACAGGGGGATTTGGCTACACCTTC. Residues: CASSVTGGFGYTF. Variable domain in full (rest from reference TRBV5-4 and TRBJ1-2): ETGVTQSPTHLIKTRGQQVTLRCSSQSGHNTVSWYQQALGQGPQFIFQYYREEENGRGNFPPRFSGLQFPNYSSELNVNALELDDSALYLCASSVTGGFGYTFGSGTRLTVV.

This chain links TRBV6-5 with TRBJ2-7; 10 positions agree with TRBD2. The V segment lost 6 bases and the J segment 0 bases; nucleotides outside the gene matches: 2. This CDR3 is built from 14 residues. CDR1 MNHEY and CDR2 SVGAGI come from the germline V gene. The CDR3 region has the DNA TGTGCCAGCAGGCCTAGCGGGGGCTCCTACGAGCAGTACTTC. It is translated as CASRPSGGSYEQYF.

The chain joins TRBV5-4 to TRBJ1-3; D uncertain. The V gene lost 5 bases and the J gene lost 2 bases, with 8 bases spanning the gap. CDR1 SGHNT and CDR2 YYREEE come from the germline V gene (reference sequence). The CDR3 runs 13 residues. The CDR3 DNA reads TGTGCCAGCAGTGAAGCAGCTGGAAACACCATATATTTT. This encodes CASSEAAGNTIYF. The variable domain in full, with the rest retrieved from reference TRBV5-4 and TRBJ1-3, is ETGVTQSPTHLIKTRGQQVTLRCSSQSGHNTVSWYQQALGQGPQFIFQYYREEENGRGNFPPRFSGLQFPNYSSELNVNALELDDSALYLCASSEAAGNTIYFGEGSWLTVV.

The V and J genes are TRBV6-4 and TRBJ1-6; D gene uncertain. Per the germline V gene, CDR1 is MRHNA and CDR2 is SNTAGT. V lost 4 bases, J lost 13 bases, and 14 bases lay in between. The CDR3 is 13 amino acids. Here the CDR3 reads CASSAGQIGPLHF. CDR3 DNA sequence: TGTGCCAGCAGTGCGGGCCAGATTGGTCCCCTCCACTTT.

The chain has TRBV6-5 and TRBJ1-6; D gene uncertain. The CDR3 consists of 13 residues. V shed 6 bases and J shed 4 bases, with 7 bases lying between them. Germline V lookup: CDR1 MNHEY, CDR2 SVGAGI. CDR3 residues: CASRQDYNSPLHF. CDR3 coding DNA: TGTGCCAGCAGACAAGATTATAATTCACCCCTCCACTTT.

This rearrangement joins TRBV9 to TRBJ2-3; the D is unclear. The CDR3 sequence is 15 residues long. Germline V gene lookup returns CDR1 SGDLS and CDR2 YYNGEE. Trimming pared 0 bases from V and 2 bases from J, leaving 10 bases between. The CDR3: CASSVGGFYTDTQYF. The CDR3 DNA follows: TGTGCCAGCAGCGTAGGCGGTTTTTACACAGATACGCAGTATTTT.

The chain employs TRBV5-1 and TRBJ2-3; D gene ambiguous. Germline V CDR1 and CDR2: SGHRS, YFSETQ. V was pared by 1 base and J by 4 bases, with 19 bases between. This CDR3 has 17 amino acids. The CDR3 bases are TGCGCCAGCAGCTTGTTAGGCGACTCAAGTCCCCCAGATACGCAGTATTTT. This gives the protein CASSLLGDSSPPDTQYF.

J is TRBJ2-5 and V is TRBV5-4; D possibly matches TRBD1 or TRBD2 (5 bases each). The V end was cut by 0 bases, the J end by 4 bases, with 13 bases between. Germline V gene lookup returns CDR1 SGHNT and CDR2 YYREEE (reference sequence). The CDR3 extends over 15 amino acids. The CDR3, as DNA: TGTGCCAGCAGCTTGGCTAGGTCAGGGAGAGAGACCCAGTACTTC. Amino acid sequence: CASSLARSGRETQYF.

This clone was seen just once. DNA for the CDR3: TGCGCCAGCAGCCAAGATTCGCGGAGAGGGACCGGGGAGCTGTTTTTT. This translates into CASSQDSRRGTGELFF. V gene TRBV4-1 combines with J gene TRBJ2-2; tentative D call: TRBD2 (5 bases). The CDR3 is 16 residues long. CDR1 is MGHRA and CDR2 is YSYEKL in the germline V gene. The germline V and J ends were trimmed by 0 bases and 5 bases, with 13 bases remaining between them.

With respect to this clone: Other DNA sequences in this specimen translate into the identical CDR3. The CDR3 is CASSLTGDQPQHF. For the CDR3, the DNA is TGCGCCAGCAGCTTGACAGGTGATCAGCCCCAGCATTTT. The rearrangement uses TRBV5-1 and TRBJ1-5, with D perhaps TRBD1 (5 bases). The CDR3 runs 13 residues. Trimming removed 1 base from V and 5 bases from J, with 7 bases in between. Germline-derived CDR1 and CDR2 are SGHRS and YFSETQ.

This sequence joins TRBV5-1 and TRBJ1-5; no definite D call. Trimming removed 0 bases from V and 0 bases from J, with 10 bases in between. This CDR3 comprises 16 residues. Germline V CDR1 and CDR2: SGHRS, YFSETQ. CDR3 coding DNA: TGCGCCAGCAGCTTGGAATCGGGGTATAGCAATCAGCCCCAGCATTTT. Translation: CASSLESGYSNQPQHF. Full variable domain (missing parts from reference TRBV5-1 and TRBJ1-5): KAGVTQTPRYLIKTRGQQVTLSCSPISGHRSVSWYQQTPGQGLQFLFEYFSETQRNKGNFPGRFSGRQFSNSRSEMNVSTLELGDSALYLCASSLESGYSNQPQHFGDGTRLSIL.

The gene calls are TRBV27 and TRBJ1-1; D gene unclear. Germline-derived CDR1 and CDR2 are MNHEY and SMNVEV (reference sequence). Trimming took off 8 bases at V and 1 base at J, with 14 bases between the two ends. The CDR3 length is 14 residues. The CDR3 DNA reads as TGTGCCAGCCCCGGTCTCTATTGGAACACTGAAGCTTTCTTT. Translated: CASPGLYWNTEAFF.

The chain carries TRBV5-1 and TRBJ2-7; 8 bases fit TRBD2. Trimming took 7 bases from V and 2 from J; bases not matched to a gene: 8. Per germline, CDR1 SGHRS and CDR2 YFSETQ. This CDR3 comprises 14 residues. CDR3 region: CASVGRGPTYEQYF. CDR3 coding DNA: TGCGCCAGCGTCGGGAGGGGCCCGACCTACGAGCAGTACTTC.

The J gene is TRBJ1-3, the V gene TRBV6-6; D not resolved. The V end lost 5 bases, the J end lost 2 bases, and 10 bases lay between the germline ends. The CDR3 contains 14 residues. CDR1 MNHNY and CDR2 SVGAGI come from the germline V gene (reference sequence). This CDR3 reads CASSKDSAGNTIYF. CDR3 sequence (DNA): TGTGCCAGCAGTAAGGACTCAGCTGGAAACACCATATATTTT.

The CDR3 loop reads CAWSSRGSYNEQFF. In DNA form, the CDR3 reads TGTGCCTGGAGTAGCCGGGGTAGTTACAATGAGCAGTTCTTC. This chain connects TRBV30 to TRBJ2-1; TRBD2 might be the D (5 bases). This CDR3 comprises 14 residues. CDR1 and CDR2 (germline): GTSNPN, SVGIG (reference sequence). Trimming took off 2 bases at V and 4 bases at J, with 12 bases between the two ends. Supplemented by reference TRBV30 and TRBJ2-1, the full variable domain reads SQTIHQWPATLVQPVGSPLSLECTVEGTSNPNLYWYRQAAGRGLQLLFYSVGIGQISSEVPQNLSASRPQDRQFILSSKKLLLSDSGFYLCAWSSRGSYNEQFFGPGTRLTVL.

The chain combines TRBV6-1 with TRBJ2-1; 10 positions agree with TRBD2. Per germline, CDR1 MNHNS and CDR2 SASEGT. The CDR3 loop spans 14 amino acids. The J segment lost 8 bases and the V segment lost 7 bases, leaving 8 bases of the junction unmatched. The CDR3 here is CASTKRGGRDEQFF. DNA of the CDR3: TGTGCCAGCACTAAGCGGGGGGGCCGCGATGAGCAGTTCTTC.